The clone carrying this TCR beta chain has a handful of counts. What it binds is unknown. TCRdb processed the reads anew with MiXCR; each CDR3 protein has one entry. The sample includes about 24,000 distinct CDR3 sequences, 55% to 80% of them seen just once. V lost 4 bases and J lost 4, with 14 bases in between. CDR1 and CDR2 from the germline V gene are SGHRS and YFSETQ. The CDR3 totals 14 residues. These data belong to a study of type 1 regulatory T cells. Background on the study: An in vitro protocol generated T-allo10, a Tr1-enriched, alloantigen-specific CD4 T cell product.

The sequenced sample was cultured T cells, either the whole culture or a sorted T cell fraction (not recorded which). Subset: Tr1-enriched cell product generated in vitro against host alloantigens. The clonotype comes from a human donor in good health. The chain uses TRBV5-1 and TRBJ1-1; D perhaps matches TRBD1 (5 bases). DNA for the CDR3: TGCGCCAGCAGCCCCTCCGGGGGTCCCACTGAAGCTTTCTTT. This codes for CASSPSGGPTEAFF.